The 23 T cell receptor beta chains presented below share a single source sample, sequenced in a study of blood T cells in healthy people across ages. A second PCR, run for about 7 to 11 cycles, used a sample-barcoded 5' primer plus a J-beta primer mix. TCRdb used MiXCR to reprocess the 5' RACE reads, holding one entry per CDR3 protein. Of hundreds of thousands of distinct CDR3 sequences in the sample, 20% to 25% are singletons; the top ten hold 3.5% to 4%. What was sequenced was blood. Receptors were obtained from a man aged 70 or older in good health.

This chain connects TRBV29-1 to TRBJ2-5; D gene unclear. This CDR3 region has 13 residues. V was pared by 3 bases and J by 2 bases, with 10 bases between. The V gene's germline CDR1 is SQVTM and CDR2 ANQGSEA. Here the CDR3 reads CSVEWAWQETQYF. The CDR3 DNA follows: TGCAGCGTTGAGTGGGCCTGGCAAGAGACCCAGTACTTC.

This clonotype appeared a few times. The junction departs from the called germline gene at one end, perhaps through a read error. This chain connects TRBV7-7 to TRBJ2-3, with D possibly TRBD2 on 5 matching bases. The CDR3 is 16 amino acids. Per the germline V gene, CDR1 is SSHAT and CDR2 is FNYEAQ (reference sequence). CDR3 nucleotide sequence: TGTGCTAGCAGCTTAGGAGTCGGCGGGAGCACAGATACGCAGTATTTT. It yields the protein CASSLGVGGSTDTQYF.

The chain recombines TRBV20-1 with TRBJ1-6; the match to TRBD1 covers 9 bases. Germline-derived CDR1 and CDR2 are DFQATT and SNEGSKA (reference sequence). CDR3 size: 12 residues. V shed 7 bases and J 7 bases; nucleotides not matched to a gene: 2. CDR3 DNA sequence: TGCAGTGTCGGACAGGGGAATTCACCCCTCCACTTT. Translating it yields CSVGQGNSPLHF.

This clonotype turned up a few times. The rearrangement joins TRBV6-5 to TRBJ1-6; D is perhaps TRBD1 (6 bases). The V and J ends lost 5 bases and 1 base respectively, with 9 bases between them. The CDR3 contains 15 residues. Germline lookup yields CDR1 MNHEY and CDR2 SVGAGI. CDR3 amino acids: CASSTGQSYNSPLHF. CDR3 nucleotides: TGTGCCAGCAGTACCGGACAGTCCTATAATTCACCCCTCCACTTT.

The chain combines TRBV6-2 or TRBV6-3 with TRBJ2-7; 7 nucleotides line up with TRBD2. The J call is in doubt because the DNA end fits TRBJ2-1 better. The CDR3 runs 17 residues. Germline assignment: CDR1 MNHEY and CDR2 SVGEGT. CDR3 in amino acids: CASSSLIREATYNEQFF. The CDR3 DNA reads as TGTGCCAGCAGTTCCCTGATCCGGGAGGCCACCTACAATGAGCAGTTCTTC.

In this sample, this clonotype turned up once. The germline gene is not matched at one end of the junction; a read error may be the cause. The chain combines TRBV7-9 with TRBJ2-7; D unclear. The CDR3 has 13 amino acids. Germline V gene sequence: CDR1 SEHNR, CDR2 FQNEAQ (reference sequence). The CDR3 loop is CACSPSSSYEQYF. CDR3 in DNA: TGTGCCTGCAGCCCCAGTAGCTCCTACGAGCAGTACTTC.

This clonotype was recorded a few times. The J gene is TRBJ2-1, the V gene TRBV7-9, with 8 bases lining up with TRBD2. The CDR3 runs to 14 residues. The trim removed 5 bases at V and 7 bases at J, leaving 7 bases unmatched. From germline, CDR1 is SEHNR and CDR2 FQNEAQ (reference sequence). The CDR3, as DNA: TGTGCCAGCAGCCCTCCGGGAGGGAATAATGAGCAGTTCTTC. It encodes CASSPPGGNNEQFF.

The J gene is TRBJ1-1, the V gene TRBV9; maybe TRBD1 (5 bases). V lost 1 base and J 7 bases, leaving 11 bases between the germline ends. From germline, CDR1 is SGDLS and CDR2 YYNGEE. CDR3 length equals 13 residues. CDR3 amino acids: CASSVSRDSEAFF. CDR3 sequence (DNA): TGTGCCAGCAGCGTAAGTCGAGACAGTGAAGCTTTCTTT.

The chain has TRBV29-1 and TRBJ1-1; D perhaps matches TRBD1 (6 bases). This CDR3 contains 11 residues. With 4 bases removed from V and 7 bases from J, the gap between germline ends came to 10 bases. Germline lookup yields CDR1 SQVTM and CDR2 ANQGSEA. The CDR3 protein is CSVGGQGEAFF. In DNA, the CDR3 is TGCAGCGTTGGGGGACAAGGTGAAGCTTTCTTT.

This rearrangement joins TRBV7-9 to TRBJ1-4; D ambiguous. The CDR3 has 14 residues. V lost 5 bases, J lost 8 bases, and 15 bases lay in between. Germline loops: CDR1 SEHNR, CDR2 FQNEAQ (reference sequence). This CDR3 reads CASSPSGVGEKLFF. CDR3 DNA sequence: TGTGCCAGCAGCCCAAGCGGGGTAGGGGAAAAACTGTTTTTT.

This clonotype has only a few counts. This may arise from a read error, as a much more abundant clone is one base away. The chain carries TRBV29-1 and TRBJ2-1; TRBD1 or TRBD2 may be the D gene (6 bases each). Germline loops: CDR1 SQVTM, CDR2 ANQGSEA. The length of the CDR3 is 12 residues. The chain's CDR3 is CSIEGKGGRQFF. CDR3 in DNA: TGCAGCATTGAAGGGAAAGGGGGGAGGCAGTTCTTC.

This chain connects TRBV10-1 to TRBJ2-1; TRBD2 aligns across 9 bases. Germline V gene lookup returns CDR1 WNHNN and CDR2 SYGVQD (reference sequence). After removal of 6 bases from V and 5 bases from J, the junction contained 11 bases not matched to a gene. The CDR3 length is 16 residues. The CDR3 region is CASSALSGGGNNEQFF. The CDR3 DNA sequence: TGCGCCAGCAGCGCACTTAGCGGGGGTGGAAACAATGAGCAGTTCTTC.

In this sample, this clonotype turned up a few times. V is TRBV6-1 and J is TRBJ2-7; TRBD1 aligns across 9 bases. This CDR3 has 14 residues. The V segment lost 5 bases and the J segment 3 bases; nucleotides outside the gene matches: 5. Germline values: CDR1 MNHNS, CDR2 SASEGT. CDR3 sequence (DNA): TGTGCCAGCAGTTACTTGACAGGGGGCTACGAGCAGTACTTC. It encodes CASSYLTGGYEQYF.

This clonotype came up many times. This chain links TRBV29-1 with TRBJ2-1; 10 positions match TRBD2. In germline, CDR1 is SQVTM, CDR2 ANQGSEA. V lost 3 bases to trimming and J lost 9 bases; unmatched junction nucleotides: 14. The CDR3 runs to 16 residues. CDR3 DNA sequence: TGCAGCGTTGATAGACCGTCTAGCGGGAGAATCGGTGAGCAGTTCTTC. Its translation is CSVDRPSSGRIGEQFF.

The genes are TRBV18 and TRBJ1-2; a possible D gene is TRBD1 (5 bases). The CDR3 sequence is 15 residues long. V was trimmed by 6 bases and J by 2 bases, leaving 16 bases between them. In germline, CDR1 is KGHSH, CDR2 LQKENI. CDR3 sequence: CASSRTGTENYGYTF. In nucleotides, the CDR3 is TGTGCCAGCTCGCGAACCGGGACGGAGAACTATGGCTACACCTTC.

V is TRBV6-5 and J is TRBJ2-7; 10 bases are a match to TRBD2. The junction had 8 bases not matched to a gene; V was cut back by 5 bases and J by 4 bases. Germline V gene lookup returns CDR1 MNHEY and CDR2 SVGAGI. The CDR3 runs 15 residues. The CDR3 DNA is TGTGCCAGCAGTCTGACTAGCGGGTATGGTTACGAGCAGTACTTC. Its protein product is CASSLTSGYGYEQYF.

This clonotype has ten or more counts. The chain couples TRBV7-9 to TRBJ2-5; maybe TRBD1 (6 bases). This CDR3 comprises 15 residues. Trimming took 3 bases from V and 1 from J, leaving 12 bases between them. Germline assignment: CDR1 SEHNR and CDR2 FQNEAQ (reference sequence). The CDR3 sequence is CASSLLTGPQETQYF. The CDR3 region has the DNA TGTGCCAGCAGCTTGTTGACAGGACCCCAAGAGACCCAGTACTTC.

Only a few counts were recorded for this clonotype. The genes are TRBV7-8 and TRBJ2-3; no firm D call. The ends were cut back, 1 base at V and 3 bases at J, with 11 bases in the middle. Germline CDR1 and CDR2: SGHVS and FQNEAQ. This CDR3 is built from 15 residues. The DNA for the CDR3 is TGTGCCAGCAGCTTAGTGGCACAGAGGACAGATACGCAGTATTTT. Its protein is CASSLVAQRTDTQYF.

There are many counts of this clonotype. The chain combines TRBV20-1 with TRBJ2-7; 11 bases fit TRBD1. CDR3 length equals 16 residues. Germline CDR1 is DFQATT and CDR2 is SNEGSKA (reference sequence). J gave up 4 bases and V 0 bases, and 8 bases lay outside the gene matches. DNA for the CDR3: TGCAGTGCTAGAGATGGGACAGGGGGAACCCTTTACGAGCAGTACTTC. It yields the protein CSARDGTGGTLYEQYF.

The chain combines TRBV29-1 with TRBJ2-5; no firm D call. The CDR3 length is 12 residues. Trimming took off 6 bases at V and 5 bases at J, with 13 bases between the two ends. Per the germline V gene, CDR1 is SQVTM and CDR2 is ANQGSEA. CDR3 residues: CSVLDVGETQYF. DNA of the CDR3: TGCAGCGTCCTCGATGTTGGCGAGACCCAGTACTTC.

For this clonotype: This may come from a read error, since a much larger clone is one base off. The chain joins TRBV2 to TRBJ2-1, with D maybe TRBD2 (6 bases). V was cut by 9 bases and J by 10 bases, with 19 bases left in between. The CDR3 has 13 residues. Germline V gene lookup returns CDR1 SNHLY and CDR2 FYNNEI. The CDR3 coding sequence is TGTGCCAGAAATGGTGTAGGAGGGCCCGAGCAGTTCTTC. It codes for CARNGVGGPEQFF.

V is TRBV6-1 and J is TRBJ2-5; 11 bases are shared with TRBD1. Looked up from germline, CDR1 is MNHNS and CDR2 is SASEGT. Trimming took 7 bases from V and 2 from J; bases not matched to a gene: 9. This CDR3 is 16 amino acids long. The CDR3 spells CASTLAGTGGQETQYF. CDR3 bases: TGTGCCAGCACCCTCGCCGGGACAGGGGGACAAGAGACCCAGTACTTC.

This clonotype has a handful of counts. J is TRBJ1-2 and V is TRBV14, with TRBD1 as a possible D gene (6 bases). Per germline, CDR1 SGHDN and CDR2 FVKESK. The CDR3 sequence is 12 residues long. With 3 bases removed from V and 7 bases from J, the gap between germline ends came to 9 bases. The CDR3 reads CASSHTRGGYTF. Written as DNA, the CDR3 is TGTGCCAGCAGCCACACCAGGGGTGGCTACACCTTC.